The entry below gives a single T cell receptor (beta chain) sequence along with its context. Authors' methods: Reference gene primer amplification in the assay estimated nucleated cell counts. Sequenced by immunoSEQ multiplex PCR; TCRdb stores in-frame clones only, minus some. Clonal size and the V and J genes are those of that table, whereas D and trimming came from the DNA. Here the sample spans roughly 180,000 clones, about 90% being singletons. The data were obtained in a study of blood T cell repertoires in COVID-19. The wider study: The samples span acute and convalescent COVID-19 from the United States, Italy and Spain. T cells, B-cell-depleted T cells, or PBMCs provided the cDNA or gDNA that served as material.

The CDR3 is 16 residues long. The germline V and J ends were trimmed by 5 bases and 10 bases, with 23 bases remaining between them. Germline-derived CDR1 and CDR2 are LNHDA and SQIVND (reference sequence). This receptor was obtained from a man aged 70 or older with active or convalescent COVID-19. Sample: peripheral blood. The chain uses TRBV19 and TRBJ1-4; TRBD1 might be the D (6 bases). CDR3 region: CASSANHRATVLKLFF. The CDR3 DNA sequence: TGTGCCAGTAGTGCTAACCACAGGGCAACCGTGTTAAAACTGTTTTTT.